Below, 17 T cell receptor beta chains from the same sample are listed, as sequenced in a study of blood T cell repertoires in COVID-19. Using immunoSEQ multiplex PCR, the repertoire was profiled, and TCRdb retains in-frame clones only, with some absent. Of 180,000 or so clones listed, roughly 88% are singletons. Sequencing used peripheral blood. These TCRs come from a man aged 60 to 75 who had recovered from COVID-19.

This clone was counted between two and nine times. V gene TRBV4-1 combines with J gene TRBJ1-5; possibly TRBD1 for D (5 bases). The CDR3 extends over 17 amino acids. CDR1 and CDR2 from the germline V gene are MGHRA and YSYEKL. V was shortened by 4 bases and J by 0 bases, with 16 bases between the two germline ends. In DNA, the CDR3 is TGCGCCAGCAGCCCGGGGGAGGGCAGATATAGCAATCAGCCCCAGCATTTT. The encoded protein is CASSPGEGRYSNQPQHF.

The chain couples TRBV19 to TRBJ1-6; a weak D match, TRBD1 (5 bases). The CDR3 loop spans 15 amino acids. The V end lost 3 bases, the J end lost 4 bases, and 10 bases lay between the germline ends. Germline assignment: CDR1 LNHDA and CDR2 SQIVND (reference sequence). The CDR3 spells CASSMERQYNSPLHF. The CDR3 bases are TGTGCCAGTAGTATGGAGCGACAGTATAATTCACCCCTCCACTTT.

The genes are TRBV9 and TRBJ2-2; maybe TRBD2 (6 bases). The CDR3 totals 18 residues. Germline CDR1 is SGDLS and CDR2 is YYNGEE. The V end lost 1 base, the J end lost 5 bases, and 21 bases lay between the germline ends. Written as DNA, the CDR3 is TGTGCCAGCAGCGTACCCGCGGGGTCCGGTTTGTGGACCGGGGAGCTGTTTTTT. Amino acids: CASSVPAGSGLWTGELFF.

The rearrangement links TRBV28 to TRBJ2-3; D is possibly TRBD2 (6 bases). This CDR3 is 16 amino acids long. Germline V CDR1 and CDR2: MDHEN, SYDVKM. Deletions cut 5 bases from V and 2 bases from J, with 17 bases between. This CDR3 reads CASSLTGAGYTDTQYF. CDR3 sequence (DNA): TGTGCCAGCAGTCTAACTGGTGCGGGGTACACAGATACGCAGTATTTT.

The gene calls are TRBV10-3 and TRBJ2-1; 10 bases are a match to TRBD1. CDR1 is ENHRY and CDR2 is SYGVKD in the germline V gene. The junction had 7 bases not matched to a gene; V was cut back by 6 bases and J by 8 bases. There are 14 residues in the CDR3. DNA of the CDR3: TGTGCCATCAGGAGGACAGGGGGAAATGATGAGCAGTTCTTC. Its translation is CAIRRTGGNDEQFF.

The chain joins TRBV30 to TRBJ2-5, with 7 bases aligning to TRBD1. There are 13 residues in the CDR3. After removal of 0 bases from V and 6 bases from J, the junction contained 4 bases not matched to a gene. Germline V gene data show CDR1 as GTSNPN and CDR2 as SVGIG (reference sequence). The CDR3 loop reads CAWSVAGGQTQYF. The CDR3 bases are TGTGCCTGGAGTGTAGCAGGGGGACAGACCCAGTACTTC.

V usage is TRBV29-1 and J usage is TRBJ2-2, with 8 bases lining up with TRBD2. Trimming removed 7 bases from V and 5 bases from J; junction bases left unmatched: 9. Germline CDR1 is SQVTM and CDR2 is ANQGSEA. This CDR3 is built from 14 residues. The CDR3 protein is CSAGGLGRTGELFF. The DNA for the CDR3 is TGCAGCGCCGGGGGACTAGGGCGTACCGGGGAGCTGTTTTTT.

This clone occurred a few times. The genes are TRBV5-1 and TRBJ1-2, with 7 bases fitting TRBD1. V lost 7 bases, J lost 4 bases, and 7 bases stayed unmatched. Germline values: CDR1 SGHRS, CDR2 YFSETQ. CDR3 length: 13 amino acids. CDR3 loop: CASGGGQSYGYTF. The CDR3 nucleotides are TGCGCCAGCGGAGGGGGACAGTCCTATGGCTACACCTTC.

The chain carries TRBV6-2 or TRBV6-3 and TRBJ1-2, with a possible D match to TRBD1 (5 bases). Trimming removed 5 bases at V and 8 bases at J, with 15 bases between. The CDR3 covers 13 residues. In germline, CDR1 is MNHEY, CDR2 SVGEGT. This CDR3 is CASSPTGSGGYTF. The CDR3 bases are TGTGCCAGCAGTCCCACAGGATCGGGCGGCTACACCTTC.

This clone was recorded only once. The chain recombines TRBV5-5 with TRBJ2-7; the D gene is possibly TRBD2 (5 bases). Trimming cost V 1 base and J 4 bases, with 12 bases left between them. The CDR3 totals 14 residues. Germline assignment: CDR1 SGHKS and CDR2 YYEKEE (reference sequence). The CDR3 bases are TGTGCCAGCAGCTTGCGGCCGGGGTGGTACGAGCAGTACTTC. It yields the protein CASSLRPGWYEQYF.

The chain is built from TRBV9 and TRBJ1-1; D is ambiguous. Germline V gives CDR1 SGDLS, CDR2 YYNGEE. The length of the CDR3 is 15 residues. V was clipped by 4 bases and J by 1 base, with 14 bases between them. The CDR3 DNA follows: TGTGCCAGCAGCCCCCGCGGGCAAAAGAACACTGAAGCTTTCTTT. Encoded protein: CASSPRGQKNTEAFF.

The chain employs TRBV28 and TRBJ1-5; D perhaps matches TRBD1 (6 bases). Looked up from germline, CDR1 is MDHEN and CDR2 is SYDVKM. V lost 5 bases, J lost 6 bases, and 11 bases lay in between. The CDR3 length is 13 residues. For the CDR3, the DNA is TGTGCCAGCAGTGAGACAGGCCCTCAGCCCCAGCATTTT. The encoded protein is CASSETGPQPQHF.

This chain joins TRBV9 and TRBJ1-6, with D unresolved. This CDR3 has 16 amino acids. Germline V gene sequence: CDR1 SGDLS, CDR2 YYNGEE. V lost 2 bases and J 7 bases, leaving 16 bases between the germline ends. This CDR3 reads CASSVTSSTDNSPLHF. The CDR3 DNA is TGTGCCAGCAGCGTTACCTCCTCCACAGACAATTCACCCCTCCACTTT.

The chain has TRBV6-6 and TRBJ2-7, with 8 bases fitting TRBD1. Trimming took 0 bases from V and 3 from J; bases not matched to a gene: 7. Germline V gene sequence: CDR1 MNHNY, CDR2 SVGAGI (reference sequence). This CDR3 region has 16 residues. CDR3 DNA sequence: TGTGCCAGCAGTTACTCTGGGACAGGTGGTCACTACGAGCAGTACTTC. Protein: CASSYSGTGGHYEQYF.

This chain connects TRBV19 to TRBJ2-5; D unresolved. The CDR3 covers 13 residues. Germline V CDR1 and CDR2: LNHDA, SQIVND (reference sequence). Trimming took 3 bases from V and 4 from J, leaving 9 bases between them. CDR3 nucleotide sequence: TGTGCCAGTAGTATTGAGGCCCTAGAGACCCAGTACTTC. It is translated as CASSIEALETQYF.

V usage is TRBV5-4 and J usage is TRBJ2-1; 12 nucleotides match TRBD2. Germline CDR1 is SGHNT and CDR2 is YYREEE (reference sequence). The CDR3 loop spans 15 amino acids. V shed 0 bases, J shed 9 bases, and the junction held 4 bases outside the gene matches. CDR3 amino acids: CASSLGTSGVGEQFF. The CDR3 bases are TGTGCCAGCAGCTTGGGGACTAGCGGGGTAGGTGAGCAGTTCTTC.

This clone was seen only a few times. This CDR3 reads CASSPIYNEQFF. CDR3 sequence (DNA): TGTGCCAGCAGCCCAATTTACAATGAGCAGTTCTTC. The V call is TRBV7-9, the J call TRBJ2-1; D uncertain. V was trimmed by 5 bases and J by 4 bases, leaving 6 bases between them. This CDR3 spans 12 amino acids. Per germline, CDR1 SEHNR and CDR2 FQNEAQ (reference sequence).